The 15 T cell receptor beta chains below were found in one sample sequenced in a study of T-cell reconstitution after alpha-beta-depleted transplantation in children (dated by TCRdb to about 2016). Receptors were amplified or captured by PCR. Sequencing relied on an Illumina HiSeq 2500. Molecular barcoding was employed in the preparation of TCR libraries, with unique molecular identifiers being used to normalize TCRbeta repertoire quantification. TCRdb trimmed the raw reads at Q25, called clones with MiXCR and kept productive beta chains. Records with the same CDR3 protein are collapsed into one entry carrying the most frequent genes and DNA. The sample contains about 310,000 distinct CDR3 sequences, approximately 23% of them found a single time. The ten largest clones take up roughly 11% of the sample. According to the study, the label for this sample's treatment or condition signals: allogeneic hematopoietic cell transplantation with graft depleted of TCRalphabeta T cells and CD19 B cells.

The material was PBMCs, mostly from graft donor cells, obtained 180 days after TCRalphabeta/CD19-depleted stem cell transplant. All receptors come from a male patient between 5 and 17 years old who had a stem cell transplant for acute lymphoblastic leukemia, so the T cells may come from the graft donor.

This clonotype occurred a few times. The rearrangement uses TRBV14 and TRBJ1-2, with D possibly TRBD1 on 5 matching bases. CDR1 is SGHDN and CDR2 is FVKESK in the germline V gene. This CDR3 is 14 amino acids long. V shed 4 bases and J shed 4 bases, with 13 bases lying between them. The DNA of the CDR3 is TGTGCCAGCAGCCGTGAGCAGGGATTCTATGGCTACACCTTC. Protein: CASSREQGFYGYTF.

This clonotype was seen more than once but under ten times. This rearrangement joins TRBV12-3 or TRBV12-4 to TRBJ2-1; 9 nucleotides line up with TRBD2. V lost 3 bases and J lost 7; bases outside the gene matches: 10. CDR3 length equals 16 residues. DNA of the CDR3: TGTGCCAGCAGTTTGATAGATTTACTAGCGGGTAATGAGCAGTTCTTC. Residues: CASSLIDLLAGNEQFF.

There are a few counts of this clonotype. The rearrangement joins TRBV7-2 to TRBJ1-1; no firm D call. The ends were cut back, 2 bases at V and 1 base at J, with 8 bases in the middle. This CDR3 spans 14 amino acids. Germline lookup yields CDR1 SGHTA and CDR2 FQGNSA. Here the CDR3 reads CASSLIVQNTEAFF. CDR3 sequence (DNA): TGTGCCAGCAGCTTAATTGTCCAGAACACTGAAGCTTTCTTT.

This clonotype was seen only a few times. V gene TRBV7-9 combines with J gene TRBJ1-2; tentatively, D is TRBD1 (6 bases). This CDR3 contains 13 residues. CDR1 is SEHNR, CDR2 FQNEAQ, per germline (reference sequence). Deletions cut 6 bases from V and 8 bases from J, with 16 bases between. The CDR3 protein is CASRVTGSEGYTF. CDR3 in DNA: TGTGCCAGCAGGGTCACAGGGTCGGAAGGCTACACCTTC.

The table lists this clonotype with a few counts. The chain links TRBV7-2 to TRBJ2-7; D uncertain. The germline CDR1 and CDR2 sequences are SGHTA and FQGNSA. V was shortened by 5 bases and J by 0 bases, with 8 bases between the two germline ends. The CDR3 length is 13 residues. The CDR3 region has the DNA TGTGCCAGCAGCAAGGAAAACTCCTACGAGCAGTACTTC. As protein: CASSKENSYEQYF.

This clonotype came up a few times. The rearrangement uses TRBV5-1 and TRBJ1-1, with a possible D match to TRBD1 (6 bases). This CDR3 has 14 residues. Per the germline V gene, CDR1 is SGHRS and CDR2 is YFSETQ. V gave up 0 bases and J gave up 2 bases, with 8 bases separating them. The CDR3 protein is CASSLAGANTEAFF. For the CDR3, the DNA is TGCGCCAGCAGCTTGGCAGGGGCCAACACTGAAGCTTTCTTT.

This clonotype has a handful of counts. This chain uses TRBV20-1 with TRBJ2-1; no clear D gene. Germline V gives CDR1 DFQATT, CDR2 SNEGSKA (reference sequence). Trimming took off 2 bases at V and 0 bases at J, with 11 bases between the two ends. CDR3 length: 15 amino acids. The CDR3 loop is CSARNFLSSYNEQFF. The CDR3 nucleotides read TGCAGTGCTAGAAATTTCCTTAGCTCCTACAATGAGCAGTTCTTC.

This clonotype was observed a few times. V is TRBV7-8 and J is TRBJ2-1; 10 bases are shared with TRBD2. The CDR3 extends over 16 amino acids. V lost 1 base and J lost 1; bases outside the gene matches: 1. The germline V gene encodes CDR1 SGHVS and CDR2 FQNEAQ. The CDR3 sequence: CASSLELAGSYNEQFF. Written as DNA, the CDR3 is TGTGCCAGCAGCTTAGAACTAGCGGGGTCCTACAATGAGCAGTTCTTC.

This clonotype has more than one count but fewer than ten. The DNA of the CDR3 is TGTGCCAGCAGCTTGCTCCAGGGGGCCTACAATGAGCAGTTCTTC. This codes for CASSLLQGAYNEQFF. The chain combines TRBV5-6 with TRBJ2-1, with 7 nucleotides matching TRBD1. From germline, CDR1 is SGHDT and CDR2 YYEEEE. The V gene end was trimmed by 1 base and the J gene end by 2 bases; junction bases not matched to a gene: 3. The CDR3 is 15 amino acids.

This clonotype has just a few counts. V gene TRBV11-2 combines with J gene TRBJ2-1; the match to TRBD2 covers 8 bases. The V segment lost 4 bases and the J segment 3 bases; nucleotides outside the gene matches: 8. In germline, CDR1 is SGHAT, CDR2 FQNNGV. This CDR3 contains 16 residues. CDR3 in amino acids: CASSSGGGGHYNEQFF. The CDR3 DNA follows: TGTGCCAGCAGCTCCGGGGGCGGGGGGCACTACAATGAGCAGTTCTTC.

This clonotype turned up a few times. For the CDR3, the DNA is TGTGCCAGCAGCCCCGTGGGACGAGTGGGCTACACCTTC. Encoded protein: CASSPVGRVGYTF. The V call is TRBV7-9, the J call TRBJ1-2; tentative D call: TRBD1 (5 bases). Trimming removed 5 bases at V and 8 bases at J, with 15 bases between. The germline CDR1 and CDR2 sequences are SEHNR and FQNEAQ (reference sequence). This CDR3 comprises 13 residues.

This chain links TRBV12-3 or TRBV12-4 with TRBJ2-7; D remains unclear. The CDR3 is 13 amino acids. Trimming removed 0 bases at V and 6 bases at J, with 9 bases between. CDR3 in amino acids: CASSLALSLEQYF. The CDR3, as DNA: TGTGCCAGCAGTTTAGCGCTTAGTCTCGAGCAGTACTTC.

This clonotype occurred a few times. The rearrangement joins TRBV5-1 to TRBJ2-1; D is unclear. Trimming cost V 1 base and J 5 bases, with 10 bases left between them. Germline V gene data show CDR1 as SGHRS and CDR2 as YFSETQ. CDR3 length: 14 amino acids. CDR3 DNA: TGCGCCAGCAGCTTGCCGACGCTTCACAATGAGCAGTTCTTC. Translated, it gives CASSLPTLHNEQFF.

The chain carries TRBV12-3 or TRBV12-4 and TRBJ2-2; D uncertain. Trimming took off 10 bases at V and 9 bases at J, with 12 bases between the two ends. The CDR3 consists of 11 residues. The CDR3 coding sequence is TGTGCCACCTCCGTGGTGCGGGAGCTGTTTTTT. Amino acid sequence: CATSVVRELFF.

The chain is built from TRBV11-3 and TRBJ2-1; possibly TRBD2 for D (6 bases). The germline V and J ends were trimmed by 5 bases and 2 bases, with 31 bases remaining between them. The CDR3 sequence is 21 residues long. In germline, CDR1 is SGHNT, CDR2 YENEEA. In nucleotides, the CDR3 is TGTGCCAGCAGCCATCCTAGCGATGTGGGAGTGAACCCCCACCCCTACAATGAGCAGTTCTTC. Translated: CASSHPSDVGVNPHPYNEQFF.